The sequence of this T cell receptor (beta chain) was determined in a study of blood T cell repertoires in COVID-19. The wider study: The study drew acute and convalescent COVID-19 samples from the United States, Italy and Spain. T cells, B-cell-depleted T cells, or PBMCs provided the cDNA or gDNA that served as material.

Authors' methods: Scientists estimated how many nucleated cells there were by amplifying reference gene primers. The table came from immunoSEQ multiplex PCR; TCRdb's copy has only in-frame clones and leaves some out. V and J calls and clone size come straight from that table; D and trimming were deduced from the DNA. The profile shows some 200,000 clones, 80% of them singletons. The CDR3 is 15 amino acids. The germline V gene has CDR1 MGHRA and CDR2 YSYEKL. The junction had 5 bases not matched to a gene; V was cut back by 4 bases and J by 3 bases. This receptor was obtained from a human donor in a cohort sampled during active COVID-19. The rearrangement links TRBV4-1 to TRBJ2-2; 7 positions agree with TRBD1. Material for sequencing was peripheral blood. The CDR3 reads CASSRNRGDTGELFF. As DNA, the CDR3 is TGCGCCAGCAGCCGCAACAGGGGCGACACCGGGGAGCTGTTTTTT.